This entry describes one T cell receptor (beta chain). Its specificity is not known. This record belongs to a study of T cell responses to AZD1222 COVID-19 vaccine. General study findings and limits: Two AZD1222 doses significantly raised spike-specific TCR breadth and depth over controls.

Method: immunoSEQ multiplex PCR; TCRdb's copy keeps in-frame clones and lacks some. The sample lists some 180,000 clones; around 90% were seen once. This sequence originates from an adult who received the AZD1222 COVID-19 vaccine. Sample: peripheral blood, taken 28 days after the second AZD1222 dose.

CDR3 in DNA: TGTGCCAGCAGCATACGGGCATCCTACGAGCAGTACTTC. It translates to CASSIRASYEQYF. The J gene is TRBJ2-7, the V gene TRBV5-6; D not certain. The CDR3 extends over 13 amino acids. Germline loops: CDR1 SGHDT, CDR2 YYEEEE. V was shortened by 4 bases and J by 1 base, with 9 bases between the two germline ends.